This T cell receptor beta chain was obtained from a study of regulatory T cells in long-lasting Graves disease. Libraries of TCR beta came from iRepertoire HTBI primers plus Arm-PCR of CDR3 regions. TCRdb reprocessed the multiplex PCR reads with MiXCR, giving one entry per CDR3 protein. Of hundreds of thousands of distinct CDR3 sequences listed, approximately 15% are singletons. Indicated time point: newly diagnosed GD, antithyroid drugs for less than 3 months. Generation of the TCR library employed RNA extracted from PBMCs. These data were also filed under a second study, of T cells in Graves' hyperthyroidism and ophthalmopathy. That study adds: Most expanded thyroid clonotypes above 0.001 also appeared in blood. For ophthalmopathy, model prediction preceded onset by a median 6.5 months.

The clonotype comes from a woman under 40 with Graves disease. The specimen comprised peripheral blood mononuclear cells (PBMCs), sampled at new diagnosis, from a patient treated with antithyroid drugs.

This CDR3 is CASSHFTGTNTGELFF. The CDR3 DNA reads as TGCGCCAGCAGCCACTTTACGGGGACCAACACCGGGGAGCTGTTTTTT. The chain uses TRBV5-1 and TRBJ2-2; either TRBD1 or TRBD2 may supply D (5 bases each). Germline CDR1 SGHRS, CDR2 YFSETQ. V was trimmed by 4 bases and J by 2 bases, leaving 15 bases between them. The CDR3 runs to 16 residues. Together with reference TRBV5-1 and TRBJ2-2, the CDR3 gives the full variable domain: KAGVTQTPRYLIKTRGQQVTLSCSPISGHRSVSWYQQTPGQGLQFLFEYFSETQRNKGNFPGRFSGRQFSNSRSEMNVSTLELGDSALYLCASSHFTGTNTGELFFGEGSRLTVL.